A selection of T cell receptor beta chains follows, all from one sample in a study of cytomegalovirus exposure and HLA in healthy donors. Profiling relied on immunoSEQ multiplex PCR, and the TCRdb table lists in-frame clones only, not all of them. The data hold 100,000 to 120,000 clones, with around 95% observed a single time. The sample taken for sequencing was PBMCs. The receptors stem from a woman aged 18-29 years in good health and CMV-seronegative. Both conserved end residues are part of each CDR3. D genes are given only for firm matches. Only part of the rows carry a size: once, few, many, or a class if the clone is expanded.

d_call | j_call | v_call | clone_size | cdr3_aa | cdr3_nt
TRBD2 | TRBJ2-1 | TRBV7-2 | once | CASTKPGGQNEQFF | TGTGCCAGCACTAAACCGGGGGGTCAGAATGAGCAGTTCTTC
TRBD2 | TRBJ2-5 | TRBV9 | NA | CASSPPSGGAGETQYF | TGTGCCAGCAGCCCCCCTAGCGGGGGGGCCGGGGAGACCCAGTACTTC
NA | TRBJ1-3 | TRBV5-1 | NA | CASSLDPVNSGNTIYF | TGCGCCAGCAGCTTGGATCCCGTAAACTCTGGAAACACCATATATTTT
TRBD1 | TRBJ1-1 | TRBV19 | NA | CASSDRGPGTEAFF | TGTGCCAGTAGTGACAGGGGGCCGGGCACTGAAGCTTTCTTT
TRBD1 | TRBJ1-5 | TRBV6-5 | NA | CASSYAGTELHF | TGTGCCAGCAGTTACGCCGGGACAGAACTACATTTT
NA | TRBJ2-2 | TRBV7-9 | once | CASSLRTENTGELFF | TGTGCCAGCAGCTTACGGACAGAGAACACCGGGGAGCTGTTTTTT
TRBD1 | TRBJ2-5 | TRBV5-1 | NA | CASSIAQGARETQYF | TGCGCCAGCAGTATCGCTCAGGGGGCGCGAGAGACCCAGTACTTC
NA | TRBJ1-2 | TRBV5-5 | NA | CASSWEVWTENYGYTF | TGTGCCAGCAGCTGGGAGGTGTGGACCGAAAACTATGGCTACACCTTC
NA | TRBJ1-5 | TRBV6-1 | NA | CASSEQGFGDQPQHF | TGTGCCAGCAGTGAACAGGGGTTTGGGGATCAGCCCCAGCATTTT
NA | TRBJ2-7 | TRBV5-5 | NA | CASSLVQGYEQYF | TGTGCCAGCAGCTTGGTGCAGGGCTACGAGCAGTACTTC
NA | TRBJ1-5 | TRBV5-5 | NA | CASSLSGGGQPQHF | TGTGCCAGCAGCTTGAGCGGCGGGGGTCAGCCCCAGCATTTT
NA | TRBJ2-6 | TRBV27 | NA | CASSLSFYGANVLTF | TGTGCCAGCAGTTTATCGTTTTATGGGGCCAACGTCCTGACTTTC
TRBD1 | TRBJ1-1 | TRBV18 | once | CASSPLGQGQAFF | TGTGCCAGCTCACCCCTTGGACAGGGACAAGCTTTCTTT
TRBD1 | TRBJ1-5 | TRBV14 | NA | CASSLQGNQPQHF | TGTGCCAGCAGTTTACAGGGGAACCAGCCCCAGCATTTT
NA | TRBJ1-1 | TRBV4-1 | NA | CASSQVFTGIDTEAFF | TGCGCCAGCAGCCAGGTCTTTACAGGGATAGACACTGAAGCTTTCTTT